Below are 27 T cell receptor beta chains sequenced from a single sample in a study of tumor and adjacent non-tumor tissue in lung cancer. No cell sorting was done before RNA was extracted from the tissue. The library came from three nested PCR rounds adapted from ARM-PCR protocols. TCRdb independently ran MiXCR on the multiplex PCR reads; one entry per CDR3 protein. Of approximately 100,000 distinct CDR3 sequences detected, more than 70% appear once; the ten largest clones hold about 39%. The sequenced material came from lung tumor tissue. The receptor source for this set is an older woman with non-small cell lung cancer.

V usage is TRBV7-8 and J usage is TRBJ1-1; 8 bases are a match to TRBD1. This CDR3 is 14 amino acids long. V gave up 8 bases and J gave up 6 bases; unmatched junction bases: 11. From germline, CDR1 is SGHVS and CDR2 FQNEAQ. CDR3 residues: CASFGGTGNSEAFF. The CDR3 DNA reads TGTGCCAGCTTCGGAGGGACAGGCAACTCTGAAGCTTTCTTT.

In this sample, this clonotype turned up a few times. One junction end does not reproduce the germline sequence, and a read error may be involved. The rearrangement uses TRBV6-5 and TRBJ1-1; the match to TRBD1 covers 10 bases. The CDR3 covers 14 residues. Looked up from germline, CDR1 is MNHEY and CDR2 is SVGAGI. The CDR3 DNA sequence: TGTCCCAGCAGTCGACAGGGGGCCGGCACTGAAGCTTTCTTT. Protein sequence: CPSSRQGAGTEAFF.

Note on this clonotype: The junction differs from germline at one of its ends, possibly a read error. The DNA for the CDR3 is TGTGTCAGCAGTTGGCAGGGAGACAATGGCTACACCTTC. Protein: CVSSWQGDNGYTF. The rearrangement joins TRBV6-2 or TRBV6-3 to TRBJ1-2; tentatively, D is TRBD1 (5 bases). CDR3 length: 13 amino acids. CDR1 is MNHEY and CDR2 is SVGEGT in the germline V gene.

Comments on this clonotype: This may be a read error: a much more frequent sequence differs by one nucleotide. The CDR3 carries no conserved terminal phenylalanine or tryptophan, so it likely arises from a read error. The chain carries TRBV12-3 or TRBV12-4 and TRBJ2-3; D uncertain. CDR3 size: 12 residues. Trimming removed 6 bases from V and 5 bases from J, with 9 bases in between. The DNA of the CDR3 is TGTGCCAGCAGATCCGACGGAGATACGCAGTATTCT. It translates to CASRSDGDTQYS.

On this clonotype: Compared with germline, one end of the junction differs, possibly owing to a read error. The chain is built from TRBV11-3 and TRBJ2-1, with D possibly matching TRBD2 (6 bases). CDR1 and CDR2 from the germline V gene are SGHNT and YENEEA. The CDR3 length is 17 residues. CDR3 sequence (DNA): TGTGCCAGTAGATTAGGCCCACTAGCACTATCCTACGATGAGCAGTTCTTC. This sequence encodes CASRLGPLALSYDEQFF.

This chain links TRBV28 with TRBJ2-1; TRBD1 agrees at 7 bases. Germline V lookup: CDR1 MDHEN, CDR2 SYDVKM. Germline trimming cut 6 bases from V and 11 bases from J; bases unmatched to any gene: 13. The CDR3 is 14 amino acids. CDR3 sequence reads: CASSKGTEGDKQFF. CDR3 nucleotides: TGTGCCAGCAGCAAGGGGACAGAGGGCGATAAGCAGTTCTTC.

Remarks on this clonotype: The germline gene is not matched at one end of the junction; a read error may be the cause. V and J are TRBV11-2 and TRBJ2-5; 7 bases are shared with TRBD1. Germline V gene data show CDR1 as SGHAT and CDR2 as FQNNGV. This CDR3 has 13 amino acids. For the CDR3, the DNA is TGTGCTAGCACCTTTACCAGGGGGGAGACCCAGTACTTC. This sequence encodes CASTFTRGETQYF.

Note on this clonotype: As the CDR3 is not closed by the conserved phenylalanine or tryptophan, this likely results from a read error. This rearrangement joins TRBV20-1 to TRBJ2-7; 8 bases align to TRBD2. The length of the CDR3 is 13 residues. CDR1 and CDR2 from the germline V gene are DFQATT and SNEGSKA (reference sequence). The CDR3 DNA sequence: TGCAGCGGTTTATCGGGAGGGTTGGGCGAGCAGTACATC. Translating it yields CSGLSGGLGEQYI.

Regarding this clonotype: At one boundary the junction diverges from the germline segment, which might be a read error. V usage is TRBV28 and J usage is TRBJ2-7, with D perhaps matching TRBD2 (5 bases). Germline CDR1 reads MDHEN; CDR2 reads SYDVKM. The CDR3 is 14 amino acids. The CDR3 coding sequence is TGTGCCAGCAGTTTGGCTAGCAGCACCTACGAGCAATACTTC. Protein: CASSLASSTYEQYF.

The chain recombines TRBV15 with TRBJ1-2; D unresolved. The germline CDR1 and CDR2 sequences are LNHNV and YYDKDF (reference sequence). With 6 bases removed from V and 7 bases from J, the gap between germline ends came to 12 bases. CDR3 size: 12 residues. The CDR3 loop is CATSYGGCGYTF. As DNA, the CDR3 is TGTGCCACCAGTTACGGCGGGTGTGGCTACACCTTC.

CDR3 loop: CASSLWALKPNTEAFF. CDR3 bases: TGTGCCAGCAGCCTGTGGGCCCTCAAGCCGAACACTGAAGCTTTCTTT. This chain uses TRBV5-6 with TRBJ1-1; no clear D gene. The CDR3 is 16 amino acids. Deletions cut 4 bases from V and 1 base from J, with 17 bases between. Germline V gene data show CDR1 as SGHDT and CDR2 as YYEEEE.

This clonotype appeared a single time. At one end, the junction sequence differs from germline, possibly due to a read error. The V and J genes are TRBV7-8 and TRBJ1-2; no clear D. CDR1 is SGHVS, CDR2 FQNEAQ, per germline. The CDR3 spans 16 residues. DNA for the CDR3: TGTGCCAGCAACTTAGCGAGGTCAGGATCCGAGAGTGGCTACACCTTC. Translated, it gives CASNLARSGSESGYTF. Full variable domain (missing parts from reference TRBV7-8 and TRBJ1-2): GAGVSQSPRYKVAKRGQDVALRCDPISGHVSLFWYQQALGQGPEFLTYFQNEAQLDKSGLPSDRFFAERPEGSVSTLKIQRTQQEDSAVYLCASNLARSGSESGYTFGSGTRLTVV.

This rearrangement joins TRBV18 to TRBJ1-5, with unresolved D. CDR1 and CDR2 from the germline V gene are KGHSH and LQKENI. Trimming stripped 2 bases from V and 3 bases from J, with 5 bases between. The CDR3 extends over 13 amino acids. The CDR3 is CASSPGLNQPQHF. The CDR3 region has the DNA TGTGCCAGCTCACCAGGGCTCAATCAGCCCCAGCATTTT.

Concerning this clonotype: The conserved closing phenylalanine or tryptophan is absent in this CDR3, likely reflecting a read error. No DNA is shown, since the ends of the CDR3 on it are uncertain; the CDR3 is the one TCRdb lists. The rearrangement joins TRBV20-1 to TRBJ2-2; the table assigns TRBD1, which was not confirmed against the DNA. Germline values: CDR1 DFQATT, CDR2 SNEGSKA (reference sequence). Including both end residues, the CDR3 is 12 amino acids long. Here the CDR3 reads CSANGQTGELPS.

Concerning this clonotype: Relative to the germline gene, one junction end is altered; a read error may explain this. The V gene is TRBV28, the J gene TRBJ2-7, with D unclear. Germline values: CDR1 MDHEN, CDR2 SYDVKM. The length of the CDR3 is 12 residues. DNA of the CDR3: TGTACCAGCAATGGGGTTTCCTACGAGCAGTACTTC. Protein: CTSNGVSYEQYF.

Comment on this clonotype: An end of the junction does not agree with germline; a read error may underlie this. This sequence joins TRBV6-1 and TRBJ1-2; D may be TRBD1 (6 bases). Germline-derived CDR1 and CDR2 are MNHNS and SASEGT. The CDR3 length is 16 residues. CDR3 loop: CTSSEMWAGAKYGYTF. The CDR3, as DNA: TGTACCAGCAGTGAAATGTGGGCAGGGGCCAAGTATGGCTACACCTTC.

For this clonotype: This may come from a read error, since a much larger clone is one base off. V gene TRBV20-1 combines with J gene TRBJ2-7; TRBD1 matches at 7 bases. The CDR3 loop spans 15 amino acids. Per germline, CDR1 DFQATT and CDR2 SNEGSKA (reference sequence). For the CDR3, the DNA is TGCAATGCTGGAAGAGGGGGCCCAAAGCCCTACGAGCAGTACTTC. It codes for CNAGRGGPKPYEQYF.

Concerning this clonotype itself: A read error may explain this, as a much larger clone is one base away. The CDR3 coding sequence is TGTGTCAGCAGAACGACAGGATCCTACGAGCAGTACTTC. Residues: CVSRTTGSYEQYF. The rearrangement links TRBV6-2 or TRBV6-3 to TRBJ2-7, with D perhaps matching TRBD1 (6 bases). The germline V gene has CDR1 MNHEY and CDR2 SVGEGT. This CDR3 comprises 13 residues.

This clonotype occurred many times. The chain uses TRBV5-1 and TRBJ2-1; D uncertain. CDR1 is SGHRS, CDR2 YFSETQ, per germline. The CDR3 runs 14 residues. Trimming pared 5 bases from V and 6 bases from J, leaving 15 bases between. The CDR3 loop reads CASSDGIWGNEQFF. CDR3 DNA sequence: TGCGCCAGCAGTGATGGGATCTGGGGCAATGAGCAGTTCTTC.

The CDR3 here is CASSLVRFGSPLHF. The CDR3 coding sequence is TGTGCCAGCAGCTTAGTACGGTTTGGGTCACCCCTCCACTTT. V gene TRBV11-2 combines with J gene TRBJ1-6, with unresolved D. The V end lost 1 base, the J end lost 10 bases, and 11 bases lay between the germline ends. The CDR3 runs 14 residues. The germline CDR1 and CDR2 sequences are SGHAT and FQNNGV.

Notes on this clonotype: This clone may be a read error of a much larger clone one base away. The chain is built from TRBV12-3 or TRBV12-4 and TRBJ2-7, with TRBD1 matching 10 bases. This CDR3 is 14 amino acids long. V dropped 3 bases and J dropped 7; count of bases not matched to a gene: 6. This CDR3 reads CASSFGTGAHEQYF. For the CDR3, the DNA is TGTGCCAGCAGTTTCGGGACAGGGGCTCATGAGCAGTACTTC.

DNA of the CDR3: TGTGCCAGCAGCTGGTGGTCAGGGAACACTGAAGCTTTCTTT. Its protein product is CASSWWSGNTEAFF. The genes are TRBV11-3 and TRBJ1-1; the D is unclear. Trimming removed 4 bases at V and 1 base at J, with 10 bases between. Germline assignment: CDR1 SGHNT and CDR2 YENEEA. This CDR3 has 14 residues.

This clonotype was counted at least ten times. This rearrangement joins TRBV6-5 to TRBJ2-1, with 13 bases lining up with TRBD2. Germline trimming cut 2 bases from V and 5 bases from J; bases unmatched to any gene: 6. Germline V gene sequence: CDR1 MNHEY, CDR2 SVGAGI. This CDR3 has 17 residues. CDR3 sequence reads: CASSYATGTSGNNEQFF. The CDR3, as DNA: TGTGCCAGCAGTTACGCTACCGGGACTAGCGGGAACAATGAGCAGTTCTTC.

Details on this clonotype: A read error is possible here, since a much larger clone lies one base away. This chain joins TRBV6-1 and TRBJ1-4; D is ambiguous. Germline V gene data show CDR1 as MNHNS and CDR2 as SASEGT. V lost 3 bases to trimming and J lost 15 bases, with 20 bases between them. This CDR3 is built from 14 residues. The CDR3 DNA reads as TGTGCCAGCAGTGAGGGGATGGACCTCGCTCGAGTGTTTTTT. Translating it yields CASSEGMDLARVFF.

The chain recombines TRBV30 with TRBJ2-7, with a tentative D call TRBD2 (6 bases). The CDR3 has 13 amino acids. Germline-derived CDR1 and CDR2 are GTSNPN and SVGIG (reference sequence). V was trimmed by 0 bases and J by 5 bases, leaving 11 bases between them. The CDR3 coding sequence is TGTGCCTGGAGTGTATGGGGAGGTGACGAGCAGTACTTC. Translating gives CAWSVWGGDEQYF.

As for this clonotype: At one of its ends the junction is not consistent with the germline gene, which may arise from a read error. The CDR3 bases are TGTGCCAGCAGCGCCATCGGGCCGGCCACAGATACGCAGTATTTC. Its protein product is CASSAIGPATDTQYF. This rearrangement joins TRBV11-2 to TRBJ2-3; the D is unclear. The germline CDR1 and CDR2 sequences are SGHAT and FQNNGV. The CDR3 loop spans 15 amino acids.

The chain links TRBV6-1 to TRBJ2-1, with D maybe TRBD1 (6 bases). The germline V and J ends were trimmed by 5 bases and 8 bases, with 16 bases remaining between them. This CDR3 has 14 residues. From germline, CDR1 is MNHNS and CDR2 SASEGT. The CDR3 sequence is CASSKGVRIYEQFF. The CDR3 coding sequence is TGTGCCAGCAGTAAGGGGGTGCGGATATATGAGCAGTTCTTC.